This TCR beta chain was sequenced during a study of regulatory T cells in long-lasting Graves disease (dated by TCRdb to about 2021). A note on the overall study: Newly diagnosed Graves' disease patients had taken antithyroid drugs for less than 3 months. Peripheral blood TCR sequencing and RNA sequencing compared persistent Graves' disease patients with newly diagnosed Graves' disease patients. The study was conducted in China and was registered as a clinical trial. A total of some 33 samples were covered by TCR sequencing, comprising roughly 13 persistent and approximately 20 newly diagnosed Graves' disease patients.

The time point label, read with the paper, signifies: newly diagnosed GD, antithyroid drugs for less than 3 months. For both TCR sequencing and RNA sequencing, RNA was extracted from PBMCs in TRIzol. The diagnosis of Graves' disease followed American Thyroid Association guidelines. The patients came from an endocrinology department in Xi'an, China. Each patient gave roughly 10 milliliters of peripheral blood, collected in an EDTA anticoagulant tube. PBMCs were isolated by Ficoll Paque Plus density gradient separation without further T cell sorting. An Agilent 2100 Bioanalyzer and agarose gel were used to check RNA quality, and a NanoDrop 2000 was used to measure RNA concentration. Via the germline V gene, CDR1 is SGHRS and CDR2 YFSETQ. The CDR3, cysteine through phenylalanine, is 16 amino acids long. Only CDR3 DNA is held: 48 bases, read in frame from base 1. The junction carries 14 bases between V and J, which are trimmed by 4 bases and 1 base respectively.

To note about this clonotype: The antigen it recognizes is unknown. The input lacks base qualities; no much larger clone sits a single base away.

The paper's findings and limits, for the study overall: Compared with newly diagnosed patients, persistent Graves' disease patients had lower TCR Shannon entropy and fewer highly expanded clones, which suggests clonal expansion. Because the primary lesion, thyroid tissue, could not be accessed, the study looked at peripheral blood alone. As a limitation, the authors acknowledged that the small sample size may reduce accuracy. More public clonotypes were shared among persistent patients (fewer than 3,000) than among newly diagnosed patients (966). Preferential use of TRBV28, TRBJ1-2 and TRBJ2-5 was observed in persistent disease, whereas TRBV20-1 and TRBJ2-1 were favored in newly diagnosed disease. Sequencing and analysis were restricted to the TCR beta chain.

The library was prepared using multiplex PCR. These reads were obtained on an Illumina HiSeq 4000. TCR beta libraries were built with iRepertoire HTBI primers and Arm-PCR amplification of CDR3 regions. Before sequencing, the PCR products went through gel purification. Per the original workflow: Gene usage analysis of CDR3 amino acid clonotypes relied on the roughly 60 TRBV and 12 to 15 TRBJ segments identified across samples. COPE and FqMerger were used to merge the filtered high-quality paired reads into contigs. BLAST was used to align contigs to the IMGT TRBV, TRBD and TRBJ reference genes, and CDR3 was defined following IMGT. Clonotypes above 0.1% frequency were classified as highly expanded clones. Shannon entropy served as the measure of repertoire diversity, while the Gini coefficient captured V-J evenness. A clonotype found in more than one individual was treated as public. The public sequencing data were trimmed at Q25 with fastp and processed into clonotypes with MiXCR by TCRdb, which kept only in-frame beta chains. For every CDR3 protein sequence, its rows merge into one entry that carries the most common genes and DNA. These V and J calls originate from TCRdb's pipeline instead of the authors' own analysis. This sample is represented by hundreds of thousands of distinct CDR3 sequences; about 15% of them were singletons. The ten largest clones capture 15% to 20% of the sample.

These data were likewise used in another study, on T cells in Graves' hyperthyroidism and ophthalmopathy. The second study, in turn, reports: Stable Graves' hyperthyroidism was defined as no progression to ophthalmopathy during 18 months of follow-up. Hyperthyroidism patients were newly diagnosed, with disease duration under 2 months, and aged 18 to 65 years. Any patient with an uncontrolled infection, another autoimmune disease, pregnancy or lactation was excluded. Diagnoses were established on the basis of clinical symptoms, serum thyroxine and TRAb, thyroid ultrasound, and orbital computed tomography. A first-round RT-PCR of the TCR CDR3 used the HTBI primer set with the Qiagen OneStep RT-PCR kit. Most expanded thyroid clonotypes (frequency above 0.001) were also detected in blood, a finding suggesting that blood repertoires may reflect thyroid immune responses. Ophthalmopathy was separated from stable hyperthyroidism by a 13 V-J signature model, with approximately 89% sensitivity and about 81% specificity obtained in cross-validation and 80%/75% obtained in testing. In validation, the model predicted progression to ophthalmopathy a median of about 5.9 months before onset, with about 64% sensitivity and 72.22% specificity. To identify TCR V-J signatures that set the groups apart, the researchers used a discovery cohort of roughly 100 patients, made up of under 45 with Graves' ophthalmopathy and some 58 with stable Graves' hyperthyroidism. Prospective prediction of ophthalmopathy was tested in an independent validation cohort of 18 to 20 hyperthyroidism patients and 17 patients who later progressed to ophthalmopathy. The 90 to 100 discovery patients were randomly divided into training and test sets at a 7:3 ratio. In addition, the study compared T-cell repertoires in thyroid tissue and in blood from five to seven Graves' hyperthyroidism patients. After blood sampling, hyperthyroidism patients were treated with methimazole at a starting dose of 30 mg daily, and ophthalmopathy patients were treated with high-dose intravenous methylprednisolone. Libraries were constructed in a second round of multiplex PCR, after which size selection and purification were carried out. The libraries were sequenced on an Illumina HiSeq2000 using paired-end 100 bp reads. Raw data were processed with SOAPnuke, discarding reads with adapters, uncalled bases, mean Phred below 15, or no exact constant-primer or identifier match. High-quality paired reads were merged using COPE v1.2.5, and each unique nucleotide sequence was defined as a clonotype. MiTCR v1.1 was used to align clonotypes to the IMGT TRBV, TRBD and TRBJ reference segments. The analysis was restricted to V-J combinations with a frequency above 0.0001, which together covered 99% to 99.2% of the repertoires. The TCS score was defined as F50 (clonal expansion) divided by E x V (chaos), with BLOSUM62-based TCRdist calculated between CDR3 peptides within each V-J. Welch's t-statistics and random forest reduced roughly 540 V-J features to about 13, which were used in a naive Bayes classifier (R e1071). Sample size was not statistically predetermined, and investigators were not blinded to group allocation. The paper describes TCR Vbeta CDR3 sequencing of 135 peripheral blood samples, made up of fewer than 50 ophthalmopathy patients, 70 to 75 hyperthyroidism patients and 17 progressor patients.

The rearranged chain carries TRBV5-1 and TRBJ2-2, and possibly TRBD1, on 5 matching bases. The sequence came from a woman aged 25 to 39 with Graves disease. Donor details come from another sample of the same person, matched by shared clones. This material consisted of peripheral blood mononuclear cells (PBMCs), taken at new diagnosis, from a patient treated with antithyroid drugs. The sequenced DNA is TGCGCCAGCAGCCCACTCTATCAGGGGAACACCGGGGAGCTGTTTTTT. It specifies CASSPLYQGNTGELFF.